Each of the 4 T cell receptor beta chains below was sequenced from the same sample in a study of CXCR3-negative and CXCR3-positive naive CD8 T cells. Study-wide points: CXCR3-positive naive cells had TRB CDR3s that were more hydrophobic than CXCR3-negative naive cells had.

Their antigens remain unidentified. 5' RACE with UMI labels generated the TRB cDNA libraries. TCRdb processed the 5' RACE reads again and assigns one entry to each CDR3 protein, with no DNA. The repertoire shows 120,000 to 150,000 distinct CDR3 sequences; the top ten hold 0.25% to 0.35%. The sample comprised naive CXCR3+ CD8+ T cells from blood. Subset: CD45RO-CCR7+CD27+CD95- naive CD8+ T cells expressing CXCR3 (TNR3+). All receptors come from a human donor in good health. Some clones in this sample may be carry-over from other donors' samples.

The chain's CDR3 is CSVGGGPGTGELFF. The rearrangement joins TRBV29-1 to TRBJ2-2; TCRdb proposes TRBD1, but this gene call is untestable without DNA. There are 14 residues in the CDR3. Germline V CDR1 and CDR2: SQVTM, ANQGSEA.

The V call is TRBV7-3, the J call TRBJ2-7. Germline CDR1 reads SGHTA; CDR2 reads FQGTGA. This CDR3 is built from 14 residues. The CDR3 is CASSLSGGTYEQYF.

J is TRBJ2-1 and V is TRBV5-1; TCRdb calls TRBD2, which cannot be checked without DNA. There are 14 residues in the CDR3. Germline V gene sequence: CDR1 SGHRS, CDR2 YFSETQ. This CDR3 is CASSLEGLYNEQFF.

The chain carries TRBV29-1 and TRBJ2-1; the TCRdb call, TRBD1, lacks DNA for checking. The germline gives CDR1 SQVTM, CDR2 ANQGSEA. CDR3 length: 16 amino acids. The CDR3 here is CSVDEETGAAYNEQFF.